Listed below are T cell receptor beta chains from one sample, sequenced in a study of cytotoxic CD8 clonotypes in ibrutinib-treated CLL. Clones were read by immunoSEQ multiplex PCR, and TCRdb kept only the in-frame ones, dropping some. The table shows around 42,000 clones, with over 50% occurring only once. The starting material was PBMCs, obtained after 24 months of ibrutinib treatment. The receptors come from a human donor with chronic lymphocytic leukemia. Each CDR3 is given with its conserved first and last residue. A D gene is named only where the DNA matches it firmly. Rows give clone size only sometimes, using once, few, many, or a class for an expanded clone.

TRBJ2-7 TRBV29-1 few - CGVANLYNAYEQYF TGCGGGGTAGCCAACCTATATAACGCCTACGAGCAGTACTTC
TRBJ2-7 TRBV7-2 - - CASSLVGGPTYEQYF TGTGCCAGCAGCTTAGTGGGGGGGCCCACCTACGAGCAGTACTTC
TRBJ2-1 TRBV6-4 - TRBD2 CASRILADLSGGNEQFF TGTGCCAGCAGGATCCTAGCGGACCTCTCTGGCGGCAATGAGCAGTTCTTC
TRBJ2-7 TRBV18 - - CASSPATPEQYF TGTGCCAGCTCACCCGCGACACCCGAGCAGTACTTC
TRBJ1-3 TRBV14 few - CASSQDTVGNTIYF TGTGCCAGCAGCCAAGATACGGTTGGAAACACCATATATTTT
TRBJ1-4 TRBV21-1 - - CAPSGGQSNEKLFF TGTGCACCCTCGGGAGGACAGTCTAATGAAAAACTGTTTTTT
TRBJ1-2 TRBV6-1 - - CASSERQYGYTF TGTGCCAGCAGTGAAAGACAGTATGGCTACACCTTC
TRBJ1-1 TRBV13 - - CPSEPGGKAFF TGTCCTTCCGAACCGGGGGGTAAAGCTTTCTTT
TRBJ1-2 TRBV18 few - CASSPQGHGYTF TGTGCCAGCTCACCACAGGGTCATGGCTACACCTTC
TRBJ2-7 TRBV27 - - CASSFLGRTYEQYF TGTGCCAGCAGTTTCTTAGGTCGAACCTACGAGCAGTACTTC
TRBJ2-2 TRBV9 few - CASSLTGELFF TGTGCCAGCAGCCTCACCGGGGAGCTGTTTTTT
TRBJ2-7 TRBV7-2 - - CASSLISYEQYF TGTGCCAGCAGCTTGATCAGCTACGAGCAGTACTTC
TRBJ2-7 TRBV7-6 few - CASSLAHGGATYEQYF TGTGCCAGCAGCTTAGCACATGGAGGGGCCACCTACGAGCAGTACTTC
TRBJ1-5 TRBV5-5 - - CASSSWTDNQPQHF TGTGCCAGCAGCTCTTGGACAGACAATCAGCCCCAGCATTTT
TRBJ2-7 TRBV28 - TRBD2 CASASAASGQSSYEQYF TGTGCCAGCGCGTCGGCGGCTAGCGGGCAAAGCTCCTACGAGCAGTACTTC
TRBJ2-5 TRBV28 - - CASSLPQGGQETQYF TGTGCCAGCAGTTTACCCCAGGGGGGCCAAGAGACCCAGTACTTC
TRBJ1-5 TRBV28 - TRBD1 CASSYRGYDQPQHF TGTGCCAGCAGTTACAGGGGTTATGATCAGCCCCAGCATTTT
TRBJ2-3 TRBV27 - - CASSLGAGSTDTQYF TGTGCCAGCAGTTTAGGCGCGGGGAGCACAGATACGCAGTATTTT
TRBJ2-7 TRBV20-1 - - CSAPISYEQYF TGCAGTGCTCCTATCAGCTACGAGCAGTACTTC
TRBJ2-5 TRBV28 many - CAGSLRGGTQYF TGTGCCGGTTCCCTGAGGGGTGGGACCCAGTACTTC
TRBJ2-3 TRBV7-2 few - CASSSILGADTQYF TGTGCCAGCAGCTCGATTTTGGGCGCAGATACGCAGTATTTT
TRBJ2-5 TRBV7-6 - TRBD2 CASSLGLAGGRETQYF TGTGCCAGCAGCTTGGGACTAGCGGGGGGACGGGAGACCCAGTACTTC
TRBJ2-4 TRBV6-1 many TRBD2 CASSEKGAGGPGCIQYF TGTGCCAGCAGTGAAAAGGGAGCGGGAGGGCCGGGGTGCATTCAGTACTTC
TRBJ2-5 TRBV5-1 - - CASSWRGAVQETQYF TGCGCCAGCAGCTGGAGGGGAGCGGTCCAAGAGACCCAGTACTTC
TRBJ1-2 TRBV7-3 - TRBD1 CASSMTGDYGYTF TGTGCCAGCAGCATGACAGGGGACTATGGCTACACCTTC
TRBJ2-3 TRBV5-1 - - CASSSWGPTDTQYF TGCGCCAGCAGCTCGTGGGGCCCTACAGATACGCAGTATTTT
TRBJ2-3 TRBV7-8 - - CASSSGTSTDTQYF TGTGCCAGCAGCTCGGGGACTAGCACAGATACGCAGTATTTT
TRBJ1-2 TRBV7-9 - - CASSLDQPQVRGYTF TGTGCCAGCAGCTTAGATCAGCCCCAGGTGCGGGGCTACACCTTC
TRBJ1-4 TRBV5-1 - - CASSLASGPLNEKLFF TGCGCCAGCAGCTTGGCCTCCGGGCCCCTTAATGAAAAACTGTTTTTT
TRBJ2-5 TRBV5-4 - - CASSRAGVQETQYF TGTGCCAGCAGCCGGGCAGGGGTCCAAGAGACCCAGTACTTC
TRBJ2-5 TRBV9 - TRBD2 CASSFASGQTETQYF TGTGCCAGCAGCTTTGCTAGCGGCCAAACGGAGACCCAGTACTTC
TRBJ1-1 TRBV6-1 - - CASSGDTSNTEAFF TGTGCCAGCAGTGGGGACACATCAAACACTGAAGCTTTCTTT
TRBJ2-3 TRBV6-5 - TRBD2 CASSYGTSGSVTQYF TGTGCCAGCAGTTACGGGACTAGCGGATCGGTTACGCAGTATTTT
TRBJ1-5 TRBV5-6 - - CASSSDEQQVQHF TGTGCCAGCAGCTCCGACGAACAACAGGTCCAGCATTTT
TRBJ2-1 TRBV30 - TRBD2 CAWMGGGALNEQFF TGTGCCTGGATGGGCGGGGGGGCTCTGAATGAGCAGTTCTTC
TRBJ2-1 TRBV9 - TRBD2 CASSVVAGGDNEQFF TGTGCCAGCAGCGTAGTAGCGGGAGGGGACAATGAGCAGTTCTTC
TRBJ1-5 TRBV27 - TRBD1 CASSTQGARGKHF TGTGCCAGCAGTACTCAGGGGGCCCGGGGCAAGCATTTT
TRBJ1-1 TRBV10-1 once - CASSDRTVRDTEAFF TGCGCCAGCAGTGATAGGACAGTTCGAGACACTGAAGCTTTCTTT
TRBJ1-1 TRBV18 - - CASSPGVLREAFF TGTGCCAGCTCACCCGGGGTGCTAAGAGAAGCTTTCTTT
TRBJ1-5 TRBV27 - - CASSLSVQGAWAQHF TGTGCCAGCAGTTTATCAGTCCAGGGAGCTTGGGCCCAGCATTTT
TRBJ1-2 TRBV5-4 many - CASSFGGNYGYTF TGTGCCAGCAGCTTCGGGGGGAACTATGGCTACACCTTC
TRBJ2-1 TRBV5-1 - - CASSLSLGGRNEQFF TGCGCCAGCAGCTTAAGCCTAGGAGGGAGAAATGAGCAGTTCTTC
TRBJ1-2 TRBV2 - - CATGNNYGYTF TGTGCCACAGGGAACAACTATGGCTACACCTTC